This TCR beta chain emerged from a study of siplizumab effects on memory and regulatory T cells. Study-wide results and caveats: Most alloreactive clones went unmapped to unstimulated subsets; only a minor fraction mapped. In unstimulated cells, naive T cells appeared more diverse than memory T cells and seemed major alloresponse contributors.

Germline loops: CDR1 MNHEY, CDR2 SVGAGI. V was shortened by 4 bases and J by 2 bases, with 8 bases between the two germline ends. This CDR3 has 13 residues. This clone occurred once. Its antigen is unidentified. Some clones are missing from TCRdb's copy, which holds only in-frame ones; the method was immunoSEQ multiplex PCR. Of roughly 92,000 clones listed, approximately 93% are singletons. This receptor was taken from a human donor in good health. Sequencing was carried out using non-Treg CD4+ T cells sorted from blood. V gene TRBV6-5 combines with J gene TRBJ1-2; D is possibly TRBD1 (6 bases). This CDR3 is CASSWRGNYGYTF. The CDR3 DNA follows: TGTGCCAGCAGTTGGAGGGGGAACTATGGCTACACCTTC.